Listed here are 2 T cell receptor beta chains from one sample, sequenced in a study of control samples from healthy donors and cancer patients. Produced via immunoSEQ multiplex PCR; TCRdb's table is partial and in-frame only. The sample has around 170,000 clones; 88% are singletons. Sequencing was done on a sample of blood. The receptors were sampled from a woman aged 25 to 45 in good health.

The genes are TRBV27 and TRBJ2-1; D is uncertain. The germline V and J ends were trimmed by 5 bases and 3 bases, with 8 bases remaining between them. This CDR3 is built from 13 residues. Germline V gene lookup returns CDR1 MNHEY and CDR2 SMNVEV (reference sequence). CDR3 region: CASSGRVYNEQFF. CDR3 coding DNA: TGTGCCAGCAGTGGCCGGGTCTACAATGAGCAGTTCTTC.

This rearrangement joins TRBV28 to TRBJ2-7; 7 bases are shared with TRBD2. V lost 7 bases to trimming and J lost 0 bases; unmatched junction nucleotides: 9. Germline CDR1 reads MDHEN; CDR2 reads SYDVKM. This CDR3 is 15 amino acids long. CDR3 protein: CASTVARGSSYEQYF. Here the CDR3 DNA reads TGTGCCAGCACCGTAGCCCGCGGGAGCTCCTACGAGCAGTACTTC.